Listed below are T cell receptor beta chains from one sample, sequenced in a study of blood T cell repertoires in COVID-19. Sequencing used immunoSEQ multiplex PCR; TCRdb keeps in-frame clones, though not all of them. This table holds about 200,000 clones, around four fifths found once. Sequencing was performed on peripheral blood. The receptors derive from a woman between 70 and 85 years old with active or convalescent COVID-19. Both conserved end residues are part of each CDR3. Fields, in order: CDR3 length, V gene, CDR3 protein.

CDR3 length: 15; V gene: TRBV18; CDR3 protein: CASSPRGRGPLGYTF
CDR3 length: 15; V gene: TRBV5-6; CDR3 protein: CASSLWGLITDTQYF
CDR3 length: 13; V gene: TRBV28; CDR3 protein: CASSLRGGYTQYF
CDR3 length: 13; V gene: TRBV27; CDR3 protein: CASSQNDAGTQYF
CDR3 length: 14; V gene: TRBV30; CDR3 protein: CAWSAGQVFHGYTF
CDR3 length: 16; V gene: TRBV4-1; CDR3 protein: CASSQDWGRRQETQYF
CDR3 length: 11; V gene: TRBV20-1; CDR3 protein: CSAIGVGGYTF
CDR3 length: 14; V gene: TRBV28; CDR3 protein: CASSLFPPPDTQYF
CDR3 length: 15; V gene: TRBV20-1; CDR3 protein: CSASSPGQGTNEQYF
CDR3 length: 14; V gene: TRBV5-6; CDR3 protein: CASSLMGLSYEQYF
CDR3 length: 13; V gene: TRBV12-3/TRBV12-4; CDR3 protein: CASRFTGGYEQYF
CDR3 length: 13; V gene: TRBV18; CDR3 protein: CASSPRQQETQYF
CDR3 length: 15; V gene: TRBV5-1; CDR3 protein: CASSLAGGLNNEQFF
CDR3 length: 15; V gene: TRBV27; CDR3 protein: CASSLRDTAYNEQFF
CDR3 length: 16; V gene: TRBV19; CDR3 protein: CASSIYYHTLYNEQFF
CDR3 length: 16; V gene: TRBV29-1; CDR3 protein: CSVGGTGDDRTDTQYF
CDR3 length: 16; V gene: TRBV5-6; CDR3 protein: CASSLLGATVNTEAFF
CDR3 length: 15; V gene: TRBV27; CDR3 protein: CASSPDTSGHYEQYF
CDR3 length: 14; V gene: TRBV29-1; CDR3 protein: CSVEFGEGPDEQFF
CDR3 length: 18; V gene: TRBV6-2/TRBV6-3; CDR3 protein: CASSSPSSGSVRYNEQFF
CDR3 length: 14; V gene: TRBV6-5; CDR3 protein: CASSYPAQGQQQFF
CDR3 length: 17; V gene: TRBV3-1/TRBV3-2; CDR3 protein: CASSLQLAGPSTDTQYF
CDR3 length: 16; V gene: TRBV18; CDR3 protein: CASSPLAVSSYNEQFF
CDR3 length: 12; V gene: TRBV6-5; CDR3 protein: CASSRSSYEQYF
CDR3 length: 16; V gene: TRBV4-1; CDR3 protein: CASSQDKTGGLDTQYF
CDR3 length: 12; V gene: TRBV30; CDR3 protein: CAWRAGSYEQYF
CDR3 length: 13; V gene: TRBV5-1; CDR3 protein: CASSLEPLGTQYF
CDR3 length: 13; V gene: TRBV28; CDR3 protein: CASSLAGVYQAFF
CDR3 length: 13; V gene: TRBV4-1; CDR3 protein: CASSPGTAYGYTF
CDR3 length: 18; V gene: TRBV4-1; CDR3 protein: CASSRIGTSGRETDTQYF
CDR3 length: 13; V gene: TRBV29-1; CDR3 protein: CSARRASGNTIYF
CDR3 length: 16; V gene: TRBV3-1/TRBV3-2; CDR3 protein: CASSQEGGGAHSPLHF
CDR3 length: 14; V gene: TRBV29-1; CDR3 protein: CSAIRQSSYNEQFF
CDR3 length: 11; V gene: TRBV20-1; CDR3 protein: CSASGNNEQFF
CDR3 length: 17; V gene: TRBV7-9; CDR3 protein: CASSSRVTSGLYNEQFF
CDR3 length: 15; V gene: TRBV7-2; CDR3 protein: CASSFRGGAYNEQFF
CDR3 length: 14; V gene: TRBV5-4; CDR3 protein: CASSLVRQDYGYTF
CDR3 length: 14; V gene: TRBV7-9; CDR3 protein: CASSLRQGTDEQYF
CDR3 length: 16; V gene: TRBV11-2; CDR3 protein: CASSLGDFLNTGELFF
CDR3 length: 12; V gene: TRBV5-5; CDR3 protein: CASSLYSYEQYF
CDR3 length: 15; V gene: TRBV19; CDR3 protein: CASSLVGGRNTEAFF
CDR3 length: 14; V gene: TRBV18; CDR3 protein: CASSLGQGTDTQYF
CDR3 length: 13; V gene: TRBV7-2; CDR3 protein: CASSLLRGNTIYF
CDR3 length: 16; V gene: TRBV28; CDR3 protein: CASSFGSDPPIYEQYF
CDR3 length: 15; V gene: TRBV11-3; CDR3 protein: CASSLVAGAGGEQFF
CDR3 length: 15; V gene: TRBV5-1; CDR3 protein: CASSLNRENFNEQFF